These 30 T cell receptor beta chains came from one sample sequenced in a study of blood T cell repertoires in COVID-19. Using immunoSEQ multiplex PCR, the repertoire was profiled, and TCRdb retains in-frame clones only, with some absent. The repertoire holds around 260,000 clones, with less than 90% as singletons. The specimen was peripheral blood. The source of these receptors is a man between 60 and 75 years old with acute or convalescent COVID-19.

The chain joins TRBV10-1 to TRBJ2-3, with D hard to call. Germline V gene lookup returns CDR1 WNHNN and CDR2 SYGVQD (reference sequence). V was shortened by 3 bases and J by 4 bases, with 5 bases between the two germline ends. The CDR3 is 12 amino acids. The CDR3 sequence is CASSERSDTQYF. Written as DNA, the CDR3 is TGCGCCAGCAGTGAACGGTCAGATACGCAGTATTTT.

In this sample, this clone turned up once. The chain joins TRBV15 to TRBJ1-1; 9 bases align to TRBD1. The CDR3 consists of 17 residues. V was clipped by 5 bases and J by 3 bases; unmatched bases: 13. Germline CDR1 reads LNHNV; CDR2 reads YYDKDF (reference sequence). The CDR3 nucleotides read TGTGCCACCAGCTCTCCGGGACAGGGAAGTTTAGACACTGAAGCTTTCTTT. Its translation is CATSSPGQGSLDTEAFF.

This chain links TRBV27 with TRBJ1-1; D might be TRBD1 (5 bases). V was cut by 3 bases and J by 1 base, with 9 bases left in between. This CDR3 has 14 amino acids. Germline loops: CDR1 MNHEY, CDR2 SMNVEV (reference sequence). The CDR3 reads CASSLSTGNTEAFF. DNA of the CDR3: TGTGCCAGCAGTTTGTCCACAGGGAACACTGAAGCTTTCTTT.

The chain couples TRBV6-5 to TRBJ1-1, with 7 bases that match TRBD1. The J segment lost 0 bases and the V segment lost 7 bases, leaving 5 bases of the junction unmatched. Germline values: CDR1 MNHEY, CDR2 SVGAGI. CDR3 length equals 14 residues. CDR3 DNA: TGTGCCAGCAAAAAAACAGGGGTGAACACTGAAGCTTTCTTT. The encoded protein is CASKKTGVNTEAFF.

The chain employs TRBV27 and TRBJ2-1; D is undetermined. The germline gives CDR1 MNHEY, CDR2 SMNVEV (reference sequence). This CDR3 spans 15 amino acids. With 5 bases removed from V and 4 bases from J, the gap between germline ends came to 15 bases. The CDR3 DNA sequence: TGTGCCAGCAGTCCGACTGGCCCCATTTACAATGAGCAGTTCTTC. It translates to CASSPTGPIYNEQFF.

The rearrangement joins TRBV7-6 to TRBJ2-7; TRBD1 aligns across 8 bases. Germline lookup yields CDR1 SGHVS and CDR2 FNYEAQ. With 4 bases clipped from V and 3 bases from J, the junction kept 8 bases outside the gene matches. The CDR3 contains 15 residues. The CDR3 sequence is CASSYRPGGIYEQYF. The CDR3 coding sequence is TGTGCCAGCAGCTACCGCCCAGGGGGCATCTACGAGCAGTACTTC.

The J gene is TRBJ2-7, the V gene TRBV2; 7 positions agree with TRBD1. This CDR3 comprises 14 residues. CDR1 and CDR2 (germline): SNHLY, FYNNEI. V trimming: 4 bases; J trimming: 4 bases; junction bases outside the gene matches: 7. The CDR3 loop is CASSAETGSYEQYF. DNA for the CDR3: TGTGCCAGCAGTGCCGAGACAGGGTCATACGAGCAGTACTTC.

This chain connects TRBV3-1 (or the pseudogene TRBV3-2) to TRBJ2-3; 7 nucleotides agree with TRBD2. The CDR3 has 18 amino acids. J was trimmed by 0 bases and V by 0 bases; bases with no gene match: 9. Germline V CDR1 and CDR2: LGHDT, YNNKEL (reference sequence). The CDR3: CASSQEGSGDSSTDTQYF. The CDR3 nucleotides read TGTGCCAGCAGCCAAGAGGGGAGCGGGGACTCTAGCACAGATACGCAGTATTTT.

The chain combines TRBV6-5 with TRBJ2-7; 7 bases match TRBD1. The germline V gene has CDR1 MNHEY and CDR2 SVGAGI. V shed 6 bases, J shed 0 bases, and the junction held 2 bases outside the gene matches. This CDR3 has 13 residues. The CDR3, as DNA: TGTGCCAGCAGAGGGACAGCCTCCTACGAGCAGTACTTC. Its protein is CASRGTASYEQYF.

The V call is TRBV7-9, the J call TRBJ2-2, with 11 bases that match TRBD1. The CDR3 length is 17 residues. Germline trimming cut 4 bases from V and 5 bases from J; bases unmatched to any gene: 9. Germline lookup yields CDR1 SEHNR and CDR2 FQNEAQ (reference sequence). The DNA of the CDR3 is TGTGCCAGCAGCTCGGGAGCGGACAGGGGGCGTACCGGGGAGCTGTTTTTT. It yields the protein CASSSGADRGRTGELFF.

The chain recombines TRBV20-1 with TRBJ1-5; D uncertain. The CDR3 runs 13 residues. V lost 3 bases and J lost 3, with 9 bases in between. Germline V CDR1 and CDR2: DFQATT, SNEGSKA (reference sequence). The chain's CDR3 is CSASLQINQPQHF. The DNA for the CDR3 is TGCAGTGCTAGTTTACAGATCAATCAGCCCCAGCATTTT.

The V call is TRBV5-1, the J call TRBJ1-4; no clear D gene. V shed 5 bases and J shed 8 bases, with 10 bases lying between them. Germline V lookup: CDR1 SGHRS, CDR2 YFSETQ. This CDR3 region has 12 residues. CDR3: CASREGGEKLFF. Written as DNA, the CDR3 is TGCGCCAGCAGGGAAGGAGGGGAAAAACTGTTTTTT.

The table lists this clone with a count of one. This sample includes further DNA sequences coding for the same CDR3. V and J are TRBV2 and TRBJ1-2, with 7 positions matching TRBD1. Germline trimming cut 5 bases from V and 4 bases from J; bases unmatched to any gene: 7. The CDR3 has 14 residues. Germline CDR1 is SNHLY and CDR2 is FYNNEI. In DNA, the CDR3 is TGTGCCAGCAGTCGACAGGGTGAGGGCTATGGCTACACCTTC. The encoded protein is CASSRQGEGYGYTF.

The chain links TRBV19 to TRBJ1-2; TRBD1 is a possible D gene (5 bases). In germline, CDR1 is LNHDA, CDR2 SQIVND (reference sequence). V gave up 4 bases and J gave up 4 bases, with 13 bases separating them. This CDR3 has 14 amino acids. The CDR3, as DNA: TGTGCCAGTAGTACCGGCCCGGGGGGCTATGGCTACACCTTC. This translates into CASSTGPGGYGYTF.

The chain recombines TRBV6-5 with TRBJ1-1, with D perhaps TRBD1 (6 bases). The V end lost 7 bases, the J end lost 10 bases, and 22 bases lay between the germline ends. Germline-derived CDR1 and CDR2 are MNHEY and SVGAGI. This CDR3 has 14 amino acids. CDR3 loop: CASTKDRTTAGAFF. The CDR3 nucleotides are TGTGCCAGCACCAAAGACAGGACAACCGCCGGAGCTTTCTTT.

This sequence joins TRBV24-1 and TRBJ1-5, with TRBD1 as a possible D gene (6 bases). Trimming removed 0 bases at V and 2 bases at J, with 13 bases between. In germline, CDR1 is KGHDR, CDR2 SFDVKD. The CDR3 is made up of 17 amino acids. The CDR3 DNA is TGTGCCACCAGTGATTTGCTTTGTAGGACAGGCAATCAGCCCCAGCATTTT. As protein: CATSDLLCRTGNQPQHF.

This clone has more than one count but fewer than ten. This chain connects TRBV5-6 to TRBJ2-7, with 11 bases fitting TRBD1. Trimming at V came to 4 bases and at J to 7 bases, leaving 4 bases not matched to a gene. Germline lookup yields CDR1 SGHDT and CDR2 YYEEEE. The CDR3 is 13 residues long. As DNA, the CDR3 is TGTGCCAGCAGCGCCGGGACAGGGGGTGAGCAGTACTTC. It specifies CASSAGTGGEQYF.

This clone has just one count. This CDR3 reads CSVPGRQGGAFF. The CDR3 DNA reads TGCAGCGTACCGGGCCGTCAGGGTGGAGCTTTCTTT. The rearrangement uses TRBV29-1 and TRBJ1-1; TRBD1 might be the D (5 bases). V was pared by 6 bases and J by 10 bases, with 18 bases between. The CDR3 loop spans 12 amino acids. Germline V gene data show CDR1 as SQVTM and CDR2 as ANQGSEA.

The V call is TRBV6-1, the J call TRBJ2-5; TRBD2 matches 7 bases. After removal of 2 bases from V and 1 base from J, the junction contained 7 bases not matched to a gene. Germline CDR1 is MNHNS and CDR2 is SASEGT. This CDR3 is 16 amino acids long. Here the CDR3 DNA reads TGTGCCAGCAGTGAACTGGGGGGGGAGTTCCAAGAGACCCAGTACTTC. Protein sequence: CASSELGGEFQETQYF.

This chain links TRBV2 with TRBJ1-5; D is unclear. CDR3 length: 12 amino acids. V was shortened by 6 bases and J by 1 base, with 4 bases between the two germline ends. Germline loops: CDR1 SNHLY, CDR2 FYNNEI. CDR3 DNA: TGTGCCAGCAGCGAGAGCAATCAGCCCCAGCATTTT. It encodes CASSESNQPQHF.

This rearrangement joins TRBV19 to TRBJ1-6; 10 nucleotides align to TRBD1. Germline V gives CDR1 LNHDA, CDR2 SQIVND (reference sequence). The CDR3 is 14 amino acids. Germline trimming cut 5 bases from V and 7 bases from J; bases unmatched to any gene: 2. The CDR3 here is CASSRTGGNSPLHF. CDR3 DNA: TGTGCCAGTAGTCGGACAGGGGGGAATTCACCCCTCCACTTT.

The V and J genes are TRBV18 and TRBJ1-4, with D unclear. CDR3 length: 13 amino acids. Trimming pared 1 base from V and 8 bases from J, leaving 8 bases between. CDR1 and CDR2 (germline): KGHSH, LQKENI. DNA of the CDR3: TGTGCCAGCTCACCACTTCCGGAGGAAAAACTGTTTTTT. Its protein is CASSPLPEEKLFF.

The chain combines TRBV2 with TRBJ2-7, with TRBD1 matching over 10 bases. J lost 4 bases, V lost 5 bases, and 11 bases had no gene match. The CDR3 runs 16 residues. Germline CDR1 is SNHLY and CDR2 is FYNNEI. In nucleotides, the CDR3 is TGTGCCAGCAGTTCCGCTCCGGGACAGGGGCTTTACGAGCAGTACTTC. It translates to CASSSAPGQGLYEQYF.

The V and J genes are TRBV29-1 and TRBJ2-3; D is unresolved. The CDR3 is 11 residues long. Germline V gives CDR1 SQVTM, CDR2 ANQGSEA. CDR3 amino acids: CSSVEADTQYF. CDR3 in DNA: TGCAGTTCGGTAGAGGCAGATACGCAGTATTTT.

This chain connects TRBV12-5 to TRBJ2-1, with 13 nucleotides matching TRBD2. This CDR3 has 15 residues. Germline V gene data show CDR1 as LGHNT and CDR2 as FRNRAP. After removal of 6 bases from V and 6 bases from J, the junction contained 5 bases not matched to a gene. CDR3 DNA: TGTGCTAGTGGAACCGGGACTAGCGGGGCCAATGAGCAGTTCTTC. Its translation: CASGTGTSGANEQFF.

In nucleotides, the CDR3 is TGTGCCAGCAGTTATGGGGACAGCAAAAACGAGCAGTACTTC. It specifies CASSYGDSKNEQYF. The J gene is TRBJ2-7, the V gene TRBV6-5, with TRBD1 identical over 7 bases. Germline V gives CDR1 MNHEY, CDR2 SVGAGI. Trimming at V came to 3 bases and at J to 5 bases, leaving 7 bases not matched to a gene. This CDR3 contains 14 residues.

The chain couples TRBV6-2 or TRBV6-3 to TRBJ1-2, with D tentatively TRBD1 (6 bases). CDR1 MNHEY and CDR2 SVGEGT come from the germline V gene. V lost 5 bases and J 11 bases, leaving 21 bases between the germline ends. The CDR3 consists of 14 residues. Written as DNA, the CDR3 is TGTGCCAGCAGTACCAAACGGACAGCGGGGTCATACACCTTC. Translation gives CASSTKRTAGSYTF.

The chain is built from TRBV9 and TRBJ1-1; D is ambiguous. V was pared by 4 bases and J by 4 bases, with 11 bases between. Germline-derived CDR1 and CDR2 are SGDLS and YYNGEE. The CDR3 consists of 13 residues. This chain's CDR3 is CASSLGGSTEAFF. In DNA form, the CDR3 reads TGTGCCAGCAGCCTAGGAGGGAGCACTGAAGCTTTCTTT.

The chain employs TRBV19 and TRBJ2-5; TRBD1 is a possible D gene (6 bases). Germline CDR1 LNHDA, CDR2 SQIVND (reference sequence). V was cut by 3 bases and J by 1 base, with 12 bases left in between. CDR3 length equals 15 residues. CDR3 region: CASSMGATLQETQYF. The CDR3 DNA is TGTGCCAGTAGTATGGGGGCAACACTCCAAGAGACCCAGTACTTC.

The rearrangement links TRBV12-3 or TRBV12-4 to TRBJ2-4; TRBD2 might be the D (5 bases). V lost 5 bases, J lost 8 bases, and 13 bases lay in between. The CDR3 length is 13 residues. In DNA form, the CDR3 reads TGTGCCAGCAGTCCGAGGGAGAGAGACATTCAGTACTTC. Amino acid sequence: CASSPRERDIQYF.